The rows below give T cell receptor beta chains drawn from one sample of a study of spatial heterogeneity in lung cancer. TCRdb ran MiXCR on the 5' RACE reads and lists one entry per CDR3 protein. Counted here are over 75,000 distinct CDR3 sequences, 15% to 25% occurring once; the ten biggest clones make up 6.2%. This specimen was PBMCs, taken at surgery. The receptors originated from a male donor with early-stage non-small cell lung cancer. Each CDR3 is given with its conserved first and last residue. Each record gives: V gene, J gene, clone size, D gene, CDR3 DNA, CDR3 protein. The D gene is left open where the match is weak. Only part of the rows carry a size: once, few, many, or a class if the clone is expanded.

TRBV10-3	TRBJ2-1	many	.	TGTGCCATCAGTCCTAATAGCGGGGCAGGGGGAAATGAGCAGTTCTTC	CAISPNSGAGGNEQFF
TRBV20-1	TRBJ2-5	many	TRBD2	TGCAGTGCTGGTATGCGGGAGCTTAGAGAGACCCAGTACTTC	CSAGMRELRETQYF
TRBV10-2	TRBJ2-7	many	TRBD1	TGCGCCAGCAGTAAACAGGGGCCTACCTACGAGCAGTACTTC	CASSKQGPTYEQYF
TRBV4-1	TRBJ2-7	.	.	TGCGCCAGCAGCCAAGGCCCCCTAACGGCAAGCTCCTACGAGCAGTACTTC	CASSQGPLTASSYEQYF
TRBV5-1	TRBJ1-1	.	.	TGCGCCAGCATGGAGACTATGAACACTGAAGCTTTCTTT	CASMETMNTEAFF
TRBV12-3/TRBV12-4	TRBJ2-3	many	TRBD2	TGTGCCAGCAGCCTTTGGACTAGCGGGATAAGCACAGATACGCAGTATTTT	CASSLWTSGISTDTQYF
TRBV6-2/TRBV6-3	TRBJ2-1	few	TRBD1	TGTGCCAGCAGTCGCTCCATACAGGGGGCGCGGGGTAATGAGCAGTTCTTC	CASSRSIQGARGNEQFF
TRBV11-2	TRBJ2-1	.	.	TGTGCCAGCAGCCCTACTGAGGGACTGGCCATTCCGTTCTTC	CASSPTEGLAIPFF
TRBV12-3/TRBV12-4	TRBJ1-4	.	.	TGTGCCACCTCACGACAGGATGTGAGAGAAAAACTGTTTTTT	CATSRQDVREKLFF
TRBV28	TRBJ2-7	.	TRBD1	TGTGCCAGCTCAAACAACAGGGGCCACGAGCAGTACTTC	CASSNNRGHEQYF
TRBV20-1	TRBJ1-1	many	.	TGCAGTGCTAGCCGTTCGCCTAGCGGCTCGATCCCGATGAACACTGAAGCTTTCTTT	CSASRSPSGSIPMNTEAFF
TRBV28	TRBJ1-5	few	.	TGTGCCAGCAGTTTAGGGGGGTCGAGCAATCAGCCCCAGCATTTT	CASSLGGSSNQPQHF
TRBV20-1	TRBJ2-1	many	TRBD2	TGCAGTGCTAGCGGGAGGGCCTACAATGAGCAGTTCTTC	CSASGRAYNEQFF
TRBV5-1	TRBJ2-1	few	.	TGCGCCAGCAGCTCGATTGGCGGACGCTCCTACAATGAGCAGTTCTTC	CASSSIGGRSYNEQFF
TRBV18	TRBJ1-3	.	.	TGTGCCAGCTCACCAGCCTCTGGAAACACCATATATTTT	CASSPASGNTIYF
TRBV19	TRBJ2-3	once	.	TGTGCCAGTAGCCACCTAGGACCAACCACAGCGGGAGATACGCAGTATTTT	CASSHLGPTTAGDTQYF
TRBV2	TRBJ1-5	many	TRBD1	TGTGCCAGCAGCGGCACAGGGGGCAATCAGCCCCAGCATTTT	CASSGTGGNQPQHF
TRBV3-1	TRBJ1-2	.	.	TGTGCCAGCAGCCACCCAGGGTTTGGGTATGGCTACACCTTC	CASSHPGFGYGYTF
TRBV28	TRBJ2-1	.	.	TGTGCCAGCAGTTTTGCGACGAGCGTCTACAATGAGCAGTTCTTC	CASSFATSVYNEQFF
TRBV20-1	TRBJ1-3	few	.	TGCAGTGCGACGACACATTCCTCTGGAAACACCATATATTTT	CSATTHSSGNTIYF
TRBV6-5	TRBJ1-2	few	.	TGTGCCAGCAGAAATCCCGGGGGCGGAGACGGCTACACCTTC	CASRNPGGGDGYTF
TRBV11-3	TRBJ2-7	few	.	TGTGCCAGCAGCTTGCGAGGGGCCTACGAGCAGTACTTC	CASSLRGAYEQYF
TRBV20-1	TRBJ2-3	few	.	TGCAGTGCCATAGAATTGGGGGTCACAGATACGCAGTATTTT	CSAIELGVTDTQYF
TRBV18	TRBJ1-2	few	.	TGTGCCAGCTCACCACCGCAGACCGATAACTATGGCTACACCTTC	CASSPPQTDNYGYTF
TRBV7-8	TRBJ2-7	.	.	TGTGCCAGCATCCTCAGGGGCTACGAGCAGTACTTC	CASILRGYEQYF
TRBV23-1	TRBJ2-5	.	TRBD2	TGCGCCAGCAGTCACCCCCCGCCTACTAGCGGGTGGGAGACCCAGTACTTC	CASSHPPPTSGWETQYF
TRBV7-9	TRBJ1-2	few	.	TGTGTCAGCAGCCCGCTCGGGCAGGGTGACTATGGCTACACCTTC	CVSSPLGQGDYGYTF
TRBV10-2	TRBJ2-1	few	.	TGCGCCAGCATTGGGGGGGGATACAGGGTTAGCTCCTACAATGAGCAGTTCTTC	CASIGGGYRVSSYNEQFF
TRBV29-1	TRBJ2-7	many	TRBD2	TGCAGCGTTGCCGGACTAGCGGCTACGCAGCAGTACTTC	CSVAGLAATQQYF